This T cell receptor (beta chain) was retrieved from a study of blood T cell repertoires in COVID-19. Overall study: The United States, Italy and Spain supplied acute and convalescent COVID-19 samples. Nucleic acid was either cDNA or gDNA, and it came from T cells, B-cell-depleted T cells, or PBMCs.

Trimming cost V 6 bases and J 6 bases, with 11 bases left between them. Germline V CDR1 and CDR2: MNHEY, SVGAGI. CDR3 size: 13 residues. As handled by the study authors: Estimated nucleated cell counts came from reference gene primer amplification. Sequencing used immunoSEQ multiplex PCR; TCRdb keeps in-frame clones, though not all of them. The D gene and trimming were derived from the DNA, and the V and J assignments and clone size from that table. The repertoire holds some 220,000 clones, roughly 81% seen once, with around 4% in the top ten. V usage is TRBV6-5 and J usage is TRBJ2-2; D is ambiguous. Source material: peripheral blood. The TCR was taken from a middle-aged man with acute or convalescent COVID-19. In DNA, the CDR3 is TGTGCCAGCAGCTTCACATTGGCCGGGGAGCTGTTTTTT. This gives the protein CASSFTLAGELFF.